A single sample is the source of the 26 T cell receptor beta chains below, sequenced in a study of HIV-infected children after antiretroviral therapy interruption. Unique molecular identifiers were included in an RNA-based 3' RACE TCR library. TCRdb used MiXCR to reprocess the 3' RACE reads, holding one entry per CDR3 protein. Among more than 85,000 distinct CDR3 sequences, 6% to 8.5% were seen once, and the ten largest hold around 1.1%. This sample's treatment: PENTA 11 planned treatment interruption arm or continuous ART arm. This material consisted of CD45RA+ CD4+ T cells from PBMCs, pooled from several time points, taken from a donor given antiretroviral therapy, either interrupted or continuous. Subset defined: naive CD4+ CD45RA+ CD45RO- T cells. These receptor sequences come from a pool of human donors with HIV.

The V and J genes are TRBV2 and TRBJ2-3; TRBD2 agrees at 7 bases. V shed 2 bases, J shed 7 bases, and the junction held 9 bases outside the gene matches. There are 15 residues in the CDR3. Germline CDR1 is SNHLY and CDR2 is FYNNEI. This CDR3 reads CASSEKEGGPNTQYF. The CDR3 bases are TGTGCCAGCAGTGAAAAGGAGGGAGGGCCCAATACGCAGTATTTT.

DNA of the CDR3: TGTGCCAGCAGCCCCCTTGCAGGGAGGTACCAAGAGACCCAGTACTTC. It yields the protein CASSPLAGRYQETQYF. This chain joins TRBV7-2 and TRBJ2-5; perhaps TRBD2 as D (6 bases). Between the trimmed V and J ends, which lost 5 bases and 0 bases, there was a span of 16 bases. Germline CDR1 is SGHTA and CDR2 is FQGNSA. This CDR3 comprises 16 residues.

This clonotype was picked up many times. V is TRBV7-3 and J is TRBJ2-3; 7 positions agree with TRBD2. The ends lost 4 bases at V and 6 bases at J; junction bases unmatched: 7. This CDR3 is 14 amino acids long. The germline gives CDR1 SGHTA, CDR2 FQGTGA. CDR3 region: CASSSPWEGDTQYF. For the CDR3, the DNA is TGTGCCAGCAGCTCGCCGTGGGAGGGGGATACGCAGTATTTT.

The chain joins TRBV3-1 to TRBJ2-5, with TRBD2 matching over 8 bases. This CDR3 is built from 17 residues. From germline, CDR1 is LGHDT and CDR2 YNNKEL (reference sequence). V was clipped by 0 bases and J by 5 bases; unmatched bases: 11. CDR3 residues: CASSQDRRAGVVETQYF. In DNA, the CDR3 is TGTGCCAGCAGCCAAGATCGACGAGCGGGGGTCGTGGAGACCCAGTACTTC.

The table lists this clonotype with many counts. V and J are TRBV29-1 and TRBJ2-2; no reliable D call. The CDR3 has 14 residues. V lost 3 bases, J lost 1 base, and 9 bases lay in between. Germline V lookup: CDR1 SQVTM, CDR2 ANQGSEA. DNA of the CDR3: TGCAGCGTTGATTTAGCAGGGAACACCGGGGAGCTGTTTTTT. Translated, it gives CSVDLAGNTGELFF.

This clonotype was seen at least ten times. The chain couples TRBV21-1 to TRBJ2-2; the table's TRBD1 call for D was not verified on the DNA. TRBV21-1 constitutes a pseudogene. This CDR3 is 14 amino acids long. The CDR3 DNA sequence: TGTGCCAGCAGCAAGAGACAGGGGGCCGGGGAGCTGTTTTTT. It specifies CASSKRQGAGELFF.

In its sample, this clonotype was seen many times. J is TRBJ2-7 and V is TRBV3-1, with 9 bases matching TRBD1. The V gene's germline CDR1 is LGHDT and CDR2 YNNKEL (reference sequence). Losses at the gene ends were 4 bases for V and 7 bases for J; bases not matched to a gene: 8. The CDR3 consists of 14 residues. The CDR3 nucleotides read TGTGCCAGCAGCCTTTGGACAGGGGTGAGAGAGCAGTACTTC. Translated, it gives CASSLWTGVREQYF.

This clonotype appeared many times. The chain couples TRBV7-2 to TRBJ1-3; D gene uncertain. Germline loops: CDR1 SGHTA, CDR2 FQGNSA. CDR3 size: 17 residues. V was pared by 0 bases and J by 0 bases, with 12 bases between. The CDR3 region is CASSLALSALSGNTIYF. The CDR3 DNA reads TGTGCCAGCAGCTTAGCGCTGAGTGCGCTCTCTGGAAACACCATATATTTT.

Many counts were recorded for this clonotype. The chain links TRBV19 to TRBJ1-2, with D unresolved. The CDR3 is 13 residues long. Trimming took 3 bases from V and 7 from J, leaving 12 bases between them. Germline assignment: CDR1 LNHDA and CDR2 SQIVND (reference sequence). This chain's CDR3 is CASSIDAVAGYTF. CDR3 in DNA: TGTGCCAGTAGTATTGACGCGGTGGCTGGCTACACCTTC. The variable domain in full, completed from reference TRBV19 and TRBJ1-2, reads DGGITQSPKYLFRKEGQNVTLSCEQNLNHDAMYWYRQDPGQGLRLIYYSQIVNDFQKGDIAEGYSVSREKKESFPLTVTSAQKNPTAFYLCASSIDAVAGYTFGSGTRLTVV.

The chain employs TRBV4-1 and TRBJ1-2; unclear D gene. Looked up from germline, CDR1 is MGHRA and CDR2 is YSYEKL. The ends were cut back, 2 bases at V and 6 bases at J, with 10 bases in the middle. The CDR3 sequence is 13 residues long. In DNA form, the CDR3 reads TGCGCCAGCAGCCAACCCGGGCTCAATGGCTACACCTTC. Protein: CASSQPGLNGYTF.

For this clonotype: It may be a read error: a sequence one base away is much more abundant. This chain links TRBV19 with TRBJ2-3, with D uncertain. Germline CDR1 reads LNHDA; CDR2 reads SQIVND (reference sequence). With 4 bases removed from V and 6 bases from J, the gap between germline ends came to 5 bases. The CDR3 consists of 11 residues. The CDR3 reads CASSTMDTQYF. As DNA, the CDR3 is TGTGCCAGTAGTACTATGGATACGCAGTATTTT.

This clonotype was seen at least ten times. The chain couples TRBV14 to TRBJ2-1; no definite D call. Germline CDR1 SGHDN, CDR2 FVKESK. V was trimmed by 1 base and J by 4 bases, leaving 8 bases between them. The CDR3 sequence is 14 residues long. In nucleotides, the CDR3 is TGTGCCAGCAGCCAAGTTGGGTTGTACAATGAGCAGTTCTTC. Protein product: CASSQVGLYNEQFF.

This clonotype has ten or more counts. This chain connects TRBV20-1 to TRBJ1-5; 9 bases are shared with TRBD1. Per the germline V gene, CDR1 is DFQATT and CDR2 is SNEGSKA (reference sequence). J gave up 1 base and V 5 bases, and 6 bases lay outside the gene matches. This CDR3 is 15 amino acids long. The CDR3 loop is CSAPPGTGSNQPQHF. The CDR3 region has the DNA TGCAGTGCTCCTCCCGGGACAGGGAGCAATCAGCCCCAGCATTTT.

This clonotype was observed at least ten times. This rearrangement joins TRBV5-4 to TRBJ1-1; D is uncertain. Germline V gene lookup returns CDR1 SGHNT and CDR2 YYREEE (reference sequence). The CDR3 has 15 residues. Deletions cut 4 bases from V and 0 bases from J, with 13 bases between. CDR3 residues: CASSLMEVMNTEAFF. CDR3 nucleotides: TGTGCCAGCAGCCTTATGGAGGTCATGAACACTGAAGCTTTCTTT.

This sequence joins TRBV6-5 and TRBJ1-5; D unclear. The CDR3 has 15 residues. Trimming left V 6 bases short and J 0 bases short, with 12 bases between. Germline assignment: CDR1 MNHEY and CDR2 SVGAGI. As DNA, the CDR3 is TGTGCCAGCAGGGCGGGCACGGATAGCAATCAGCCCCAGCATTTT. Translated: CASRAGTDSNQPQHF.

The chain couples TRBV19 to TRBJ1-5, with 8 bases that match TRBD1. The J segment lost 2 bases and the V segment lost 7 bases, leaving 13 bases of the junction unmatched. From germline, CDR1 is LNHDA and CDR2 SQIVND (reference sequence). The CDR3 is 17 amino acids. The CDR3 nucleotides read TGTGCCAGTACCCCTCGGACAGGGATCGTAGGCAATCAGCCCCAGCATTTT. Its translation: CASTPRTGIVGNQPQHF.

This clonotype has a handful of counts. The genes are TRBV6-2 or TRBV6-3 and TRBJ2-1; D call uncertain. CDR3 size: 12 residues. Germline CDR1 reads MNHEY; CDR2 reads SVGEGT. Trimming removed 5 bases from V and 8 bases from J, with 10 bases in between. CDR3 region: CASSRLSYEQFF. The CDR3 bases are TGTGCCAGCAGTAGACTGAGCTATGAGCAGTTCTTC.

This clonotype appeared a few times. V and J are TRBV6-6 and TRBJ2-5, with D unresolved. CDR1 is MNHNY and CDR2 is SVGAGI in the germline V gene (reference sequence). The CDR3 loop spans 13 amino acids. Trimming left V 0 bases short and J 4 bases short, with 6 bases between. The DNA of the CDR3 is TGTGCCAGCAGTTACTCGACGGCAGAGACCCAGTACTTC. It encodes CASSYSTAETQYF.

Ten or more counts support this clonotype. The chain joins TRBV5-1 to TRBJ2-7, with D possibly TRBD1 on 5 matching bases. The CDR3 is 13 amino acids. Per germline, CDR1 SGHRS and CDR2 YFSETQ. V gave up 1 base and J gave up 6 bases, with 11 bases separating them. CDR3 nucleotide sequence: TGCGCCAGCAGCTTGTCGCAGGGCGTCGAGCAGTACTTC. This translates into CASSLSQGVEQYF.

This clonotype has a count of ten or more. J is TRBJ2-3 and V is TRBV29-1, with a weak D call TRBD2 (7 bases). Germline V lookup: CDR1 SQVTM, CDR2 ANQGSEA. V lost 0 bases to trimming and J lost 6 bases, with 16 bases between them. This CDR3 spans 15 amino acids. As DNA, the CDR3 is TGCAGCGTTGAAGATGAGGGGGGGCAACGGGATACGCAGTATTTT. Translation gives CSVEDEGGQRDTQYF.

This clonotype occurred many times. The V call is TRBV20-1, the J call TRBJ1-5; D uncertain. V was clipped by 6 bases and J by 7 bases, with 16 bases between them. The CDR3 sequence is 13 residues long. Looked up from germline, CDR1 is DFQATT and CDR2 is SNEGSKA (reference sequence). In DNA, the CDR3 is TGCAGTGCAAGACCCGGTAGAGGCCAGCCCCAGCATTTT. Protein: CSARPGRGQPQHF.

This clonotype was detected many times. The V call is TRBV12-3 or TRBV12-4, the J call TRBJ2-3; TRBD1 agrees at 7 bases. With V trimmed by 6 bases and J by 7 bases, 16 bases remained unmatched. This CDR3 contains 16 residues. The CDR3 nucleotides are TGTGCCAGCAGACGAGCCACCGGGACAGCGTTTCATACGCAGTATTTT. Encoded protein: CASRRATGTAFHTQYF.

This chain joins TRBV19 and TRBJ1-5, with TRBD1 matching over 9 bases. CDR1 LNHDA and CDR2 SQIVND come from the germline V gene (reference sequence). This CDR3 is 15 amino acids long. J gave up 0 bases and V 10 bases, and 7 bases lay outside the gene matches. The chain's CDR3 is CATRTGALSNQPQHF. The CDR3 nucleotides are TGTGCCACCAGGACAGGGGCGCTTAGCAATCAGCCCCAGCATTTT.

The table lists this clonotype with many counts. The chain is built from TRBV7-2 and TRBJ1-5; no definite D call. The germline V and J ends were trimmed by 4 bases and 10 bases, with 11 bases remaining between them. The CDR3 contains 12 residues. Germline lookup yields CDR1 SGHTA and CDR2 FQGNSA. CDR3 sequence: CASSSSLGPQHF. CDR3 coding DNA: TGTGCCAGCAGCTCCTCTTTAGGCCCCCAGCATTTT.

As DNA, the CDR3 is TGTGCCAGCAGCTACGACGGGAATTATGGCTACACCTTC. Its protein product is CASSYDGNYGYTF. The rearrangement joins TRBV7-2 to TRBJ1-2; no firm D call. The CDR3 is 13 amino acids. Trimming stripped 4 bases from V and 5 bases from J, with 11 bases between. CDR1 SGHTA and CDR2 FQGNSA come from the germline V gene.

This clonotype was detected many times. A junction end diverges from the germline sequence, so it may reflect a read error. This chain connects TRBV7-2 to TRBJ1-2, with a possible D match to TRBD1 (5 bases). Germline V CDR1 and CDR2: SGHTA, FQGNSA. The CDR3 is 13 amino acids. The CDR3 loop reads CVSSLDTNYGYTF. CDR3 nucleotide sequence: TGTGTCAGCAGCTTGGACACGAACTATGGCTACACCTTC. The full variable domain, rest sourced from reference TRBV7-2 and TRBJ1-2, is GAGVSQSPSNKVTEKGKDVELRCDPISGHTALYWYRQSLGQGLEFLIYFQGNSAPDKSGLPSDRFSAERTGGSVSTLTIQRTQQEDSAVYLCVSSLDTNYGYTFGSGTRLTVV.